The clone carrying this T cell receptor (beta chain) was picked up many times. Its cognate antigen is unknown. The CDR3 loop spans 17 amino acids. Between the trimmed V and J ends, which lost 7 bases and 4 bases, there was a span of 25 bases. CDR1 and CDR2 (germline): SEHNR, FQNEAQ (reference sequence). The data stem from a study of spatial heterogeneity in lung cancer. The presence of a unique molecular identifier marked each TCR cDNA molecule. TCRdb reprocessed the 5' RACE reads with MiXCR, giving one entry per CDR3 protein. The sample holds about 100,000 distinct CDR3 sequences, around 4.8% seen once. Study-level results: It was found that expanded intratumoral alpha and beta TCR counts tracked tumor mutation counts.

This sample's time point: sample taken at primary tumor resection. Unsorted samples of tumor, nontumor lung or frozen PBMC had their whole RNA sequenced. The V gene is TRBV7-9, the J gene TRBJ1-2, with D perhaps TRBD1 (5 bases). This clonotype was sampled from a male donor with early-stage non-small cell lung cancer. This material consisted of lung tumor tissue, taken at surgery. Here the CDR3 reads CASTSTSDTLALYGYTF. The CDR3 DNA sequence: TGTGCCAGCACCTCTACGTCGGACACACTAGCTCTCTATGGCTACACCTTC.